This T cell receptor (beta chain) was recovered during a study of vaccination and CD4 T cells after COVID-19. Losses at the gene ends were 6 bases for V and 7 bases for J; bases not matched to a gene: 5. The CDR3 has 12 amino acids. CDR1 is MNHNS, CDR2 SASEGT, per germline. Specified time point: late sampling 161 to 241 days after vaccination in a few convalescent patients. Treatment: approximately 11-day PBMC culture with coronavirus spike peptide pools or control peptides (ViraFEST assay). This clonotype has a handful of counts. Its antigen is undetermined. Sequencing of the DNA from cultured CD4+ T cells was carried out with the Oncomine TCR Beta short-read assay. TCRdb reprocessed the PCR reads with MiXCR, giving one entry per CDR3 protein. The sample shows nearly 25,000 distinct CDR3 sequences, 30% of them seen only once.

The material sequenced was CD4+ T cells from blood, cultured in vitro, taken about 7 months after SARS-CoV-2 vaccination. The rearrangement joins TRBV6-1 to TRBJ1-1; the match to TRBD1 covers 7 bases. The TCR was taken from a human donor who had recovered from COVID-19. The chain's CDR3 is CASRQGWSEAFF. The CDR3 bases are TGTGCCAGCAGACAGGGGTGGAGTGAAGCTTTCTTT.